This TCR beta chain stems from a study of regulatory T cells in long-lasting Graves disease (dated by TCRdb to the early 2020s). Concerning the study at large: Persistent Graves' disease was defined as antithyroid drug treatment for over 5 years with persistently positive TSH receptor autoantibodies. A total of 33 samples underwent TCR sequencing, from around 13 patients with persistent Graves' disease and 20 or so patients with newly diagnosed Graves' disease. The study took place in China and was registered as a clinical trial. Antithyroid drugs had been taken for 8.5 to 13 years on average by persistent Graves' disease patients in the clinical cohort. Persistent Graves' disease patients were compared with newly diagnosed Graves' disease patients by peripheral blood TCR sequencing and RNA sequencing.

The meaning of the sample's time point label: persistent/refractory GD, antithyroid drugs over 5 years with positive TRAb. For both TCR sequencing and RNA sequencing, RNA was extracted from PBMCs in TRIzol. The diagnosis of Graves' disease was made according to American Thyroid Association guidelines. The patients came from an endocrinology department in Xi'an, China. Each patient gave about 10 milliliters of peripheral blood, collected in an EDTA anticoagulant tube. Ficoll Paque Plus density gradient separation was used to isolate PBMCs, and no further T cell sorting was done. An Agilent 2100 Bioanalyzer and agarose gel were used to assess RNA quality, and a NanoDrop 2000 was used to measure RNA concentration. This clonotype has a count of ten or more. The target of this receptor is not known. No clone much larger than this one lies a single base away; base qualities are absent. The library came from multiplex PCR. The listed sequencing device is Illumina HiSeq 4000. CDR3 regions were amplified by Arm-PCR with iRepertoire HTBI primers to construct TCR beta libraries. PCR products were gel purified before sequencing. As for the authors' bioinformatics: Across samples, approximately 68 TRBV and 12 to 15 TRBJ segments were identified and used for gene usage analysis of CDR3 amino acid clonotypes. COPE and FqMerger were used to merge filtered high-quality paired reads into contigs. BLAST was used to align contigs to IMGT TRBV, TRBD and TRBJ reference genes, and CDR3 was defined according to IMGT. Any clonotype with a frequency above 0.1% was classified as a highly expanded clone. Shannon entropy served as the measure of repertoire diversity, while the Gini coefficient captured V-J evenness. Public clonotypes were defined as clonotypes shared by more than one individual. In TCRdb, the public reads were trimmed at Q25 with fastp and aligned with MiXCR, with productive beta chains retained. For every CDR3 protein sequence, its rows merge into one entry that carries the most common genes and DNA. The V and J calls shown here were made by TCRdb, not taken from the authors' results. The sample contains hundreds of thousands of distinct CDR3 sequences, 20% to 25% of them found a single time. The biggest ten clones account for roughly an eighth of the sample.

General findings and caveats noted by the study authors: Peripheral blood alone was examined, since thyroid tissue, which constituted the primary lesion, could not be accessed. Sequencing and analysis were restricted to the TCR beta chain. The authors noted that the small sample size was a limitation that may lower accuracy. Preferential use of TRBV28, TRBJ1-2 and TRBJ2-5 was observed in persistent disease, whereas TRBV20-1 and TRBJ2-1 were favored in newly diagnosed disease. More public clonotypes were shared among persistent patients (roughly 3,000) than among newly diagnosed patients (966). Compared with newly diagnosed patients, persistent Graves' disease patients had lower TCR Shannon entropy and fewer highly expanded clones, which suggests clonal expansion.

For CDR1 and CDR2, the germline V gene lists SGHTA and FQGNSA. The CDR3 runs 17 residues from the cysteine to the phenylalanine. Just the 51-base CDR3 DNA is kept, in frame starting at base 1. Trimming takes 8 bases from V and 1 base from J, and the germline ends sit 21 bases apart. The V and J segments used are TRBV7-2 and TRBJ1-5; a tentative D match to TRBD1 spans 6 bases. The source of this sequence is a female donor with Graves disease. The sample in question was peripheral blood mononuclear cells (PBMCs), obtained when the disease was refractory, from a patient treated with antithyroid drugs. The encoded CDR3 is CASSLWTAGLSNQPQHF. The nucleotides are TGTGCCAGCTCTCTTTGGACAGCCGGGCTAAGCAATCAGCCCCAGCATTTT.